This T cell receptor beta chain was captured in a study of T cell changes during pregnancy in multiple sclerosis. Generated by immunoSEQ multiplex PCR, the TCRdb table keeps only in-frame clones and is missing some. The data hold roughly 76,000 clones, with around 90% observed a single time. Germline values: CDR1 SGHTS, CDR2 YDEGEE. This CDR3 is 20 amino acids long. V was pared by 0 bases and J by 3 bases, with 16 bases of the junction left unmatched. The genes are TRBV5-8 and TRBJ2-1, with 9 bases lining up with TRBD2. Sequences were derived from CD4+ T cells from peripheral blood mononuclear cells, sampled after pregnancy. The sequence was collected from a female donor with multiple sclerosis, enrolled in a pregnancy study. In DNA, the CDR3 is TGTGCCAGCAGCTTGGCGTATGGAGCGGGGGGTTTGTCGCTCTACAATGAGCAGTTCTTC. Its protein is CASSLAYGAGGLSLYNEQFF. Complete variable domain (other parts from reference TRBV5-8 and TRBJ2-1): EAGVTQSPTHLIKTRGQQATLRCSPISGHTSVYWYQQALGLGLQFLLWYDEGEERNRGNFPPRFSGRQFPNYSSELNVNALELEDSALYLCASSLAYGAGGLSLYNEQFFGPGTRLTVL.